These 25 T cell receptor beta chains were sequenced from one sample in a study of blood T cell repertoires in COVID-19. Produced via immunoSEQ multiplex PCR; TCRdb's table is partial and in-frame only. Among 110,000 to 150,000 clones listed, roughly 88% were seen once. The sample was peripheral blood. All receptors derive from a man between 65 and 85 years old with acute or convalescent COVID-19.

The J gene is TRBJ1-5, the V gene TRBV6-1; D is ambiguous. CDR1 is MNHNS, CDR2 SASEGT, per germline. The CDR3 is 13 residues long. Trimming shortened V by 6 bases and J by 3 bases, and 9 bases separated the two germline ends. The CDR3 loop is CASSGVNNQPQHF. Written as DNA, the CDR3 is TGTGCCAGCAGCGGGGTGAACAATCAGCCCCAGCATTTT.

The rearrangement joins TRBV25-1 to TRBJ2-5; no clear D. CDR3 size: 13 residues. Looked up from germline, CDR1 is MGHDK and CDR2 is SYGVNS. Trimming left V 0 bases short and J 3 bases short, with 5 bases between. CDR3 DNA sequence: TGTGCCAGCAGTGAATATGCAGAAGAGACCCAGTACTTC. Residues: CASSEYAEETQYF.

The J gene is TRBJ1-5, the V gene TRBV11-2; no clear D. V was pared by 3 bases and J by 5 bases, with 8 bases between. The CDR3 has 13 residues. CDR1 is SGHAT and CDR2 is FQNNGV in the germline V gene. CDR3 coding DNA: TGTGCCAGCAGCTTCCATCAGTATCAGCCCCAGCATTTT. This translates into CASSFHQYQPQHF.

The chain employs TRBV7-2 and TRBJ1-1; no clear D gene. Germline values: CDR1 SGHTA, CDR2 FQGNSA. The ends were cut back, 5 bases at V and 0 bases at J, with 16 bases in the middle. The CDR3 has 16 amino acids. The DNA of the CDR3 is TGTGCCAGCAGCCCACGGCGGGGAGTGTTGAACACTGAAGCTTTCTTT. Amino acid sequence: CASSPRRGVLNTEAFF.

The CDR3 nucleotides read TGTGCCAGCAGCTTATCAGGATTAGCTGAAGCTTTCTTT. The encoded protein is CASSLSGLAEAFF. This rearrangement joins TRBV7-9 to TRBJ1-1; D remains ambiguous. CDR3 size: 13 residues. V was clipped by 2 bases and J by 6 bases, with 10 bases between them. Germline CDR1 is SEHNR and CDR2 is FQNEAQ (reference sequence). The variable domain in full, completed from reference TRBV7-9 and TRBJ1-1, reads DTGVSQNPRHKITKRGQNVTFRCDPISEHNRLYWYRQTLGQGPEFLTYFQNEAQLEKSRLLSDRFSAERPKGSFSTLEIQRTEQGDSAMYLCASSLSGLAEAFFGQGTRLTVV.

This rearrangement joins TRBV6-5 to TRBJ2-2; 7 positions match TRBD1. The CDR3 has 16 residues. The V gene's germline CDR1 is MNHEY and CDR2 SVGAGI. V lost 3 bases and J lost 2; bases outside the gene matches: 6. The CDR3 protein is CASSYLRQGNTGELFF. The CDR3 DNA is TGTGCCAGCAGTTATTTGAGACAGGGTAACACCGGGGAGCTGTTTTTT.

This chain connects TRBV10-1 to TRBJ2-7; a possible D gene is TRBD2 (6 bases). Germline assignment: CDR1 WNHNN and CDR2 SYGVQD (reference sequence). This CDR3 region has 16 residues. The V gene lost 0 bases and the J gene lost 2 bases, with 14 bases spanning the gap. In DNA, the CDR3 is TGCGCCAGCAGTGAGTCGCTGGGTGGAGGGGCCTACGAGCAGTACTTC. Its translation: CASSESLGGGAYEQYF.

V gene TRBV7-9 combines with J gene TRBJ1-6; D is ambiguous. V was shortened by 3 bases and J by 7 bases, with 7 bases between the two germline ends. Germline values: CDR1 SEHNR, CDR2 FQNEAQ (reference sequence). This CDR3 has 13 amino acids. The CDR3 DNA sequence: TGTGCCAGCAGCTTGACGGGGAATTCACCCCTCCACTTT. This gives the protein CASSLTGNSPLHF.

This chain links TRBV30 with TRBJ2-1; 14 bases align to TRBD2. Trimming at V came to 0 bases and at J to 9 bases, leaving 4 bases not matched to a gene. Germline assignment: CDR1 GTSNPN and CDR2 SVGIG (reference sequence). The CDR3 covers 15 residues. The DNA of the CDR3 is TGTGCCTGGAGTGTGGGACTAGCGGGAGTGGGTGAGCAGTTCTTC. Amino acid sequence: CAWSVGLAGVGEQFF.

DNA of the CDR3: TGTGCCAGTAGTATCGGAGGGACAGGGTTCACTGAAGCTTTCTTT. The encoded protein is CASSIGGTGFTEAFF. The chain uses TRBV19 and TRBJ1-1; 9 nucleotides match TRBD1. There are 15 residues in the CDR3. V was clipped by 3 bases and J by 4 bases; unmatched bases: 6. Germline CDR1 LNHDA, CDR2 SQIVND (reference sequence). Complete variable domain (other parts from reference TRBV19 and TRBJ1-1): DGGITQSPKYLFRKEGQNVTLSCEQNLNHDAMYWYRQDPGQGLRLIYYSQIVNDFQKGDIAEGYSVSREKKESFPLTVTSAQKNPTAFYLCASSIGGTGFTEAFFGQGTRLTVV.

The genes are TRBV19 and TRBJ1-4; 7 bases are shared with TRBD1. The CDR3 contains 15 residues. Germline CDR1 and CDR2: LNHDA and SQIVND (reference sequence). The junction had 6 bases not matched to a gene; V was cut back by 6 bases and J by 2 bases. The CDR3 protein is CASRSRGPTNEKLFF. The CDR3 DNA reads TGTGCCAGTAGGTCAAGGGGGCCCACTAATGAAAAACTGTTTTTT.

The chain couples TRBV3-1 (or the pseudogene TRBV3-2) to TRBJ1-6; 9 nucleotides line up with TRBD1. The CDR3 loop spans 15 amino acids. Germline-derived CDR1 and CDR2 are LGHDT and YNNKEL (reference sequence). Trimming cost V 4 bases and J 7 bases; bases outside gene matches: 5. CDR3 sequence: CASSRGQGRNSPLHF. The CDR3 nucleotides read TGTGCCAGCAGCCGCGGACAGGGGAGAAATTCACCCCTCCACTTT.

DNA for the CDR3: TGCGCCAGCAGCGGAGCGGACAGGCTTGGTAATTCACCCCTCCACTTT. Translating gives CASSGADRLGNSPLHF. The chain uses TRBV4-1 and TRBJ1-6; 7 bases map to TRBD1. The length of the CDR3 is 16 residues. V shed 5 bases, J shed 6 bases, and the junction held 10 bases outside the gene matches. Germline assignment: CDR1 MGHRA and CDR2 YSYEKL.

This clone was observed a single time. The chain couples TRBV10-3 to TRBJ1-2; possibly TRBD1 for D (5 bases). The germline V gene encodes CDR1 ENHRY and CDR2 SYGVKD. The CDR3 loop spans 15 amino acids. Trimming took 2 bases from V and 5 from J, leaving 15 bases between them. CDR3 coding DNA: TGTGCCATCAGTGAGGTGGGGGGGAGGCTGTATGGCTACACCTTC. Its translation is CAISEVGGRLYGYTF.

This chain uses TRBV2 with TRBJ1-2; TRBD1 matches 7 bases. The germline CDR1 and CDR2 sequences are SNHLY and FYNNEI. Germline trimming cut 10 bases from V and 5 bases from J; bases unmatched to any gene: 10. This CDR3 has 13 amino acids. The CDR3 DNA is TGTGCCAACTTTGGGATGGGACAGTATGGCTACACCTTC. Its protein product is CANFGMGQYGYTF.

This clone showed up just once. This chain links TRBV6-5 with TRBJ2-3; 10 nucleotides match TRBD2. J was trimmed by 0 bases and V by 7 bases; bases with no gene match: 4. In germline, CDR1 is MNHEY, CDR2 SVGAGI. The CDR3 is 15 residues long. The CDR3 DNA is TGTGCCAGCACCAGCGGGGGGGCGAGCACAGATACGCAGTATTTT. Amino acids: CASTSGGASTDTQYF.

The genes are TRBV2 and TRBJ1-6, with D tentatively TRBD1 (6 bases). The ends were cut back, 4 bases at V and 6 bases at J, with 13 bases in the middle. The germline V gene has CDR1 SNHLY and CDR2 FYNNEI. This CDR3 has 15 amino acids. Here the CDR3 reads CASSVQGPGNSPLHF. CDR3 coding DNA: TGTGCCAGCAGTGTTCAGGGGCCCGGTAATTCACCCCTCCACTTT.

The DNA for the CDR3 is TGTGCCAGCAGTCTCCGGACAGACTCGAGTACTGAAGCTTTCTTT. Its translation: CASSLRTDSSTEAFF. V gene TRBV2 combines with J gene TRBJ1-1, with D maybe TRBD1 (6 bases). The V gene's germline CDR1 is SNHLY and CDR2 FYNNEI. This CDR3 is built from 15 residues. Trimming cost V 5 bases and J 5 bases, with 18 bases left between them.

This rearrangement joins TRBV2 to TRBJ2-3; 9 bases match TRBD2. The junction had 6 bases not matched to a gene; V was cut back by 6 bases and J by 11 bases. The CDR3 is 12 amino acids. Germline CDR1 reads SNHLY; CDR2 reads FYNNEI. CDR3 region: CASRVSGGLQYF. The CDR3 DNA is TGTGCCAGCAGGGTTAGCGGGGGCCTGCAGTATTTT.

This chain joins TRBV7-9 and TRBJ2-3; a possible D gene is TRBD2 (6 bases). Germline V gives CDR1 SEHNR, CDR2 FQNEAQ (reference sequence). This CDR3 is built from 15 residues. The V end lost 5 bases, the J end lost 5 bases, and 17 bases lay between the germline ends. The CDR3 DNA sequence: TGTGCCAGCAGCAAAGACCTCCTGGGGGGAGATACGCAGTATTTT. Its protein product is CASSKDLLGGDTQYF.

The chain couples TRBV6-7 to TRBJ1-5, with D uncertain. TRBV6-7 is recorded as an ORF, its role being uncertain. The CDR3 loop spans 14 amino acids. The germline V and J ends were trimmed by 4 bases and 6 bases, with 13 bases remaining between them. CDR3 coding DNA: TGTGCCAGCAGTTTTAACCCCGGGAGTCAGCCCCAGCATTTT. Its protein product is CASSFNPGSQPQHF.

This chain uses TRBV6-1 with TRBJ1-4; weak D call: TRBD1 (6 bases). Germline values: CDR1 MNHNS, CDR2 SASEGT. The CDR3 is 13 amino acids. V lost 10 bases and J 7 bases, leaving 16 bases between the germline ends. The CDR3: CAIRGGGGEKLFF. The CDR3 DNA reads as TGTGCCATCCGAGGGGGGGGTGGTGAAAAACTGTTTTTT.

The genes are TRBV29-1 and TRBJ1-2, with TRBD1 matching over 7 bases. CDR1 SQVTM and CDR2 ANQGSEA come from the germline V gene. The CDR3 extends over 13 amino acids. The V and J ends lost 4 bases and 3 bases, in that order; junction bases with no gene match: 5. In DNA, the CDR3 is TGCAGCGTTGCGGTAGGGGGCGACTATGGCTACACCTTC. Its protein is CSVAVGGDYGYTF.

This clone appeared once. V is TRBV27 and J is TRBJ2-5; 12 bases fit TRBD1. Germline V gene sequence: CDR1 MNHEY, CDR2 SMNVEV (reference sequence). CDR3 length: 17 residues. V lost 7 bases to trimming and J lost 4 bases; unmatched junction nucleotides: 13. Written as DNA, the CDR3 is TGTGCCAGCACCAAATCCCGGGACAGGGGGCGCCGAGAGACCCAGTACTTC. This codes for CASTKSRDRGRRETQYF.

This clone occurred once. The V gene is TRBV28, the J gene TRBJ1-4; 7 bases match TRBD1. The V gene's germline CDR1 is MDHEN and CDR2 SYDVKM. This CDR3 comprises 16 residues. V shed 5 bases, J shed 0 bases, and the junction held 6 bases outside the gene matches. The CDR3 DNA sequence: TGTGCCAGCAGTCTTACAGGGGCCGCAACTAATGAAAAACTGTTTTTT. It yields the protein CASSLTGAATNEKLFF.